This T cell receptor beta chain was identified during a study of blood T cell repertoires in COVID-19. Study details: Nucleic acid was either cDNA or gDNA, and it came from T cells, B-cell-depleted T cells, or PBMCs.

Per the authors' pipeline: Amplification from reference gene primers served as the basis for estimated nucleated cell counts. Profiling relied on immunoSEQ multiplex PCR, and the TCRdb table lists in-frame clones only, not all of them. The D gene and trimming were derived from the DNA, and the V and J assignments and clone size from that table. The data contain around 180,000 clones, over 75% of them singletons. The CDR3 is made up of 15 amino acids. The V segment lost 8 bases and the J segment 5 bases; nucleotides outside the gene matches: 9. The germline V gene encodes CDR1 LNHDA and CDR2 SQIVND (reference sequence). This clone was seen only a few times.

Source material: peripheral blood. This TCR derives from a man between 65 and 80 years old with active or convalescent COVID-19. The chain recombines TRBV19 with TRBJ1-6, with 7 nucleotides matching TRBD1. CDR3 sequence (DNA): TGTGCCAGTCGTACCCTAGACAGGGATAATTCACCCCTCCACTTT. Protein: CASRTLDRDNSPLHF.